This TCR beta chain was observed in a study of blood T cell repertoires in COVID-19. Sequenced by immunoSEQ multiplex PCR; TCRdb stores in-frame clones only, minus some. The sample lists some 270,000 clones; around 81% were seen once. The CDR3 spans 16 residues. CDR1 is MDHEN and CDR2 is SYDVKM in the germline V gene. V lost 6 bases to trimming and J lost 4 bases, with 22 bases between them. What was sequenced was PBMCs or T cells enriched from blood (not recorded which). The chain links TRBV28 to TRBJ2-7; a weak D match, TRBD2 (6 bases). This sequence originates from a man aged 45 to 65 who had recovered from COVID-19. The CDR3 coding sequence is TGTGCCAGCAGGACCGCTAGCGCCGAGGTCAATTACGAGCAGTACTTC. Its translation is CASRTASAEVNYEQYF.